This T cell receptor (beta chain) originates from a study of a mutant IDH1 vaccine in newly diagnosed glioma. Across the study: Treated patients, averaging roughly 40 years, were about 60% male and around 40% female.

Profiling relied on immunoSEQ multiplex PCR, and the TCRdb table lists in-frame clones only, not all of them. The data contain tens of thousands of clones, less than 90% of them singletons. CDR3 length: 15 amino acids. Germline-derived CDR1 and CDR2 are SGHRS and YFSETQ. V shed 0 bases and J 6 bases; nucleotides not matched to a gene: 6. Note on this clone: Its antigen is unknown.

Specified time point: week 47, end of study. All doses held 300 ug of mutant IDH1 20-mer peptide, with topical imiquimod. The vaccination schedule gave patients eight doses in weeks 1, 3, 5, 7, 11, 15, 19 and 23. This sequence joins TRBV5-1 and TRBJ2-3, with 8 bases fitting TRBD1. This TCR derives from a woman between 50 and 59 years old with glioma. The sample in question was PBMCs, obtained from a glioma patient whose treatment included an IDH1 peptide vaccine. CDR3 nucleotides: TGCGCCAGCAGCTTGGAGTCAGGGGGCCGGGATACGCAGTATTTT. Protein product: CASSLESGGRDTQYF.